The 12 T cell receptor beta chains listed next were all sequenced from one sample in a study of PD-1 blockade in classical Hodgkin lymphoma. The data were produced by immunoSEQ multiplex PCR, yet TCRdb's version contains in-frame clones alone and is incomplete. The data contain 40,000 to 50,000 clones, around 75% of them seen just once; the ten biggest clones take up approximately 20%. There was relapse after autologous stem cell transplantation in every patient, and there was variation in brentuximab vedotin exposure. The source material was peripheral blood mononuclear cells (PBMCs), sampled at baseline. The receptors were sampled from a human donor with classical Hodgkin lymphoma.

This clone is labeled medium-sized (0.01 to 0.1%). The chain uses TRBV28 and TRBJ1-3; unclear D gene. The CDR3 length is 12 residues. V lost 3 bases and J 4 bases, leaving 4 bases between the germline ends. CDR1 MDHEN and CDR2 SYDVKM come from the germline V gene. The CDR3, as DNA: TGTGCCAGCAGTTTCGCCGGAAACACCATATATTTT. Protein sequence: CASSFAGNTIYF. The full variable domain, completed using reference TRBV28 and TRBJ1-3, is DVKVTQSSRYLVKRTGEKVFLECVQDMDHENMFWYRQDPGLGLRLIYFSYDVKMKEKGDIPEGYSVSREKKERFSLILESASTNQTSMYLCASSFAGNTIYFGEGSWLTVV.

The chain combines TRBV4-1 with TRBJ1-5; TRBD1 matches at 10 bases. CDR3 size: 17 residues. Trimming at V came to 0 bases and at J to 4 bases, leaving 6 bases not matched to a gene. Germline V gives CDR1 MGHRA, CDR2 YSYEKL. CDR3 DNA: TGCGCCAGCAGCCAAGATCGGGGACAGGGGCGGAATCAGCCCCAGCATTTT. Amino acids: CASSQDRGQGRNQPQHF.

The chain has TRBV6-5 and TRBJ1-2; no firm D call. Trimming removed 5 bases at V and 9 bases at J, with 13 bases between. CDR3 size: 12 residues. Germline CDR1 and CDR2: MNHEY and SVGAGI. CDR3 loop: CASSESGERYTF. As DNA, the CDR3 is TGTGCCAGCAGTGAATCAGGTGAACGCTACACCTTC.

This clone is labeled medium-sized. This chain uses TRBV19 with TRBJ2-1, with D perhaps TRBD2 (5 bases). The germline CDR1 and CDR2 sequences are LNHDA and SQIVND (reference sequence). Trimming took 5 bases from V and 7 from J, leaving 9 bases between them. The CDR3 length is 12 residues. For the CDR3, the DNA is TGTGCCAGTAGTGAGAGGGCGAATGAGCAGTTCTTC. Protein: CASSERANEQFF.

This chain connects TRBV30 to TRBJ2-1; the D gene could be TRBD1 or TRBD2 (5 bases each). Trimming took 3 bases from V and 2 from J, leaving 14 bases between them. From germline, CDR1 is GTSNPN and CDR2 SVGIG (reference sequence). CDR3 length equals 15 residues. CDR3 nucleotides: TGTGCCTGGAGCGAGGGGCAGGGAACCTACAATGAGCAGTTCTTC. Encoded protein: CAWSEGQGTYNEQFF.

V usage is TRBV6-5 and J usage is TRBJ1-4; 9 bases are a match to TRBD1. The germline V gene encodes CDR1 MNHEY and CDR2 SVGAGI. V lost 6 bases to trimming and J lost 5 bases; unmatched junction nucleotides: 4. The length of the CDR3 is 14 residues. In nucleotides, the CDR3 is TGTGCCAGCAGCCTCGGGACAGGGAATGAAAAACTGTTTTTT. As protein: CASSLGTGNEKLFF.

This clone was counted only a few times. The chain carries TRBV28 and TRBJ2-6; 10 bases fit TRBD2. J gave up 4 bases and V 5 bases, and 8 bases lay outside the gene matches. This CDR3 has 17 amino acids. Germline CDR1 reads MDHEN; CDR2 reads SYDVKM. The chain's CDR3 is CASSPSGRALGANVLTF. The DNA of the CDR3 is TGTGCCAGCAGTCCAAGCGGGAGGGCTTTGGGGGCCAACGTCCTGACTTTC. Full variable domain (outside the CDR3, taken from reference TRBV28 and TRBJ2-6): DVKVTQSSRYLVKRTGEKVFLECVQDMDHENMFWYRQDPGLGLRLIYFSYDVKMKEKGDIPEGYSVSREKKERFSLILESASTNQTSMYLCASSPSGRALGANVLTFGAGSRLTVL.

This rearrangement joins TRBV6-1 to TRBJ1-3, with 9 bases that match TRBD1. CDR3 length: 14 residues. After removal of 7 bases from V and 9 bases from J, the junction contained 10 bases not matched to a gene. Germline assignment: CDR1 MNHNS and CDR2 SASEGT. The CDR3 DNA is TGTGCCAGCATCACGGGACAGGGATGGAGCACCATATATTTT. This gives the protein CASITGQGWSTIYF.

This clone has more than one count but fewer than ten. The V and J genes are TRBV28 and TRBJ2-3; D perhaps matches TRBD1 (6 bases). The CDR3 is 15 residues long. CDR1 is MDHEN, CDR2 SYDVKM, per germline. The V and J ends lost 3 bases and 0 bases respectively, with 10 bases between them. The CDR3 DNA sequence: TGTGCCAGCAGTTTCGGACAGACTAGCACAGATACGCAGTATTTT. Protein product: CASSFGQTSTDTQYF.

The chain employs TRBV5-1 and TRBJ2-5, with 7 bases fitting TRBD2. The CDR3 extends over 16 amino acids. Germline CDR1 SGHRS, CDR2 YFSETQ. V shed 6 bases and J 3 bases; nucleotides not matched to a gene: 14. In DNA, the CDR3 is TGCGCCAGCACCCTGGCGGGGACTACCATGGAAGAGACCCAGTACTTC. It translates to CASTLAGTTMEETQYF.

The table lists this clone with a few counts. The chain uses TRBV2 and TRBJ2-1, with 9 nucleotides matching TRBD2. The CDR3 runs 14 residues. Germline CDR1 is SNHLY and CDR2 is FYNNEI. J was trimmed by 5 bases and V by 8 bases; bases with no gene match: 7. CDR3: CASELTSGNNEQFF. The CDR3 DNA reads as TGTGCCAGCGAACTGACTAGCGGAAACAATGAGCAGTTCTTC.

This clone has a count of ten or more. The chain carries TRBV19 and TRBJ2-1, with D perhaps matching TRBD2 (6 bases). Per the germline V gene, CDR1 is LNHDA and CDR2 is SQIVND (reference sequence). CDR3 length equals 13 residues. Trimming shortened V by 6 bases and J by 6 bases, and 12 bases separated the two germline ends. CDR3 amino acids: CASRVGGSNEQFF. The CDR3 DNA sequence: TGTGCCAGTAGGGTCGGGGGATCCAATGAGCAGTTCTTC.